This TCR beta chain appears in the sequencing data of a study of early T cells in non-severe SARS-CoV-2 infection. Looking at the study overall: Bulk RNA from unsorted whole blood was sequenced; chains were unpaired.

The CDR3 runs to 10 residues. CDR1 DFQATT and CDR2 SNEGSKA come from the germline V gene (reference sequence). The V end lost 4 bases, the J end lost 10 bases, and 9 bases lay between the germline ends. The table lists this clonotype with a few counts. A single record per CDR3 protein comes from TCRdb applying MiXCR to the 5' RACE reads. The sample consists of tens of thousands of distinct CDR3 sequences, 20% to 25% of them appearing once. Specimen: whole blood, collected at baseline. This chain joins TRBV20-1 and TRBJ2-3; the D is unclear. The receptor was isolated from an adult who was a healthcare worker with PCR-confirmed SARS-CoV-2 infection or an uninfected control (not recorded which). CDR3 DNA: TGCAGTGCTAATAAACCGCCGCAGTATTTT. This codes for CSANKPPQYF.